The next 27 T cell receptor beta chains were all read from a single sample in a study of blood T cell repertoires in COVID-19. Produced via immunoSEQ multiplex PCR; TCRdb's table is partial and in-frame only. The sample includes roughly 90,000 clones, over 75% of them seen just once. Specimen: peripheral blood. The receptors originated from a woman aged 80 or over with active or convalescent COVID-19.

The V gene is TRBV30, the J gene TRBJ2-5; 9 nucleotides agree with TRBD2. CDR1 is GTSNPN, CDR2 SVGIG, per germline (reference sequence). V shed 0 bases and J 1 base; nucleotides not matched to a gene: 6. The CDR3 consists of 16 residues. The CDR3 loop reads CAWSVRSSGAQETQYF. The CDR3 DNA reads TGTGCCTGGAGTGTACGATCTAGCGGGGCCCAAGAGACCCAGTACTTC. The full variable domain, its missing parts supplied by reference TRBV30 and TRBJ2-5, is SQTIHQWPATLVQPVGSPLSLECTVEGTSNPNLYWYRQAAGRGLQLLFYSVGIGQISSEVPQNLSASRPQDRQFILSSKKLLLSDSGFYLCAWSVRSSGAQETQYFGPGTRLLVL.

The V gene is TRBV14, the J gene TRBJ2-1, with 11 bases that match TRBD2. The V segment lost 5 bases and the J segment 4 bases; nucleotides outside the gene matches: 7. CDR3 length: 16 amino acids. CDR1 SGHDN and CDR2 FVKESK come from the germline V gene. CDR3 sequence (DNA): TGTGCCAGCAGCATAGCGGGAGGGCCCCGTTACAATGAGCAGTTCTTC. Translation: CASSIAGGPRYNEQFF.

The sample holds one count of this clone. The chain links TRBV7-9 to TRBJ1-2; a possible D gene is TRBD1 (6 bases). Germline values: CDR1 SEHNR, CDR2 FQNEAQ (reference sequence). Trimming took 0 bases from V and 4 from J, leaving 15 bases between them. This CDR3 region has 16 residues. CDR3 in amino acids: CASSLASGQGLYGYTF. The DNA for the CDR3 is TGTGCCAGCAGCTTAGCCTCGGGACAAGGGCTCTATGGCTACACCTTC. The full variable domain, rest sourced from reference TRBV7-9 and TRBJ1-2, is DTGVSQNPRHKITKRGQNVTFRCDPISEHNRLYWYRQTLGQGPEFLTYFQNEAQLEKSRLLSDRFSAERPKGSFSTLEIQRTEQGDSAMYLCASSLASGQGLYGYTFGSGTRLTVV.

This clone was detected once. The genes are TRBV7-2 and TRBJ1-2; 7 nucleotides agree with TRBD1. The V and J ends lost 2 bases and 0 bases, in that order; junction bases with no gene match: 12. The CDR3 is 18 amino acids. Germline V CDR1 and CDR2: SGHTA, FQGNSA. The CDR3: CASSLTFILGTANYGYTF. As DNA, the CDR3 is TGTGCCAGCAGCTTAACTTTTATTCTCGGGACAGCTAACTATGGCTACACCTTC.

The genes are TRBV10-3 and TRBJ2-3; 7 positions match TRBD1. V lost 6 bases and J lost 1; bases outside the gene matches: 1. The CDR3 covers 13 residues. CDR1 is ENHRY and CDR2 is SYGVKD in the germline V gene. CDR3 in DNA: TGTGCCATCAGCACAGGGGGCACAGATACGCAGTATTTT. Amino acids: CAISTGGTDTQYF.

The V gene is TRBV11-3, the J gene TRBJ2-3, with TRBD2 matching over 9 bases. From germline, CDR1 is SGHNT and CDR2 YENEEA. This CDR3 is built from 18 residues. Unmatched junction bases numbered 11, after V lost 0 bases and J lost 4 bases. This chain's CDR3 is CASSLDGSGSGGADTQYF. For the CDR3, the DNA is TGTGCCAGCAGCTTAGATGGTAGCGGGAGCGGAGGCGCAGATACGCAGTATTTT.

The chain combines TRBV6-6 with TRBJ1-2; D perhaps matches TRBD1 (6 bases). The V end was cut by 2 bases, the J end by 6 bases, with 13 bases between. The CDR3 loop spans 14 amino acids. Germline V gene lookup returns CDR1 MNHNY and CDR2 SVGAGI (reference sequence). Written as DNA, the CDR3 is TGTGCCAGCAGTTACGGTGCAGGGGTGGATGGCTACACCTTC. Translation: CASSYGAGVDGYTF.

The chain uses TRBV3-1 (or the pseudogene TRBV3-2) and TRBJ2-1; tentatively, D is TRBD1 (6 bases). The CDR3 runs to 14 residues. Germline V gene data show CDR1 as LGHDT and CDR2 as YNNKEL (reference sequence). V was pared by 2 bases and J by 3 bases, with 8 bases between. CDR3 residues: CASSQWTDYNEQFF. The CDR3 bases are TGTGCCAGCAGCCAATGGACAGACTACAATGAGCAGTTCTTC.

V usage is TRBV6-2 or TRBV6-3 and J usage is TRBJ2-2, with 9 bases matching TRBD2. V gave up 5 bases and J gave up 5 bases; unmatched junction bases: 12. In germline, CDR1 is MNHEY, CDR2 SVGEGT. The CDR3 has 17 residues. The DNA of the CDR3 is TGTGCCAGCAGTCGTACAAAAGCGGGGGGTTGGACCGGGGAGCTGTTTTTT. This codes for CASSRTKAGGWTGELFF.

The chain combines TRBV9 with TRBJ2-2; D might be TRBD2 (5 bases). V lost 0 bases and J lost 6, with 9 bases in between. The CDR3 consists of 14 residues. The germline CDR1 and CDR2 sequences are SGDLS and YYNGEE. CDR3 DNA: TGTGCCAGCAGCGTAGGAGGGCTCGCCGGGGAGCTGTTTTTT. It is translated as CASSVGGLAGELFF. The full variable domain, with the rest looked up from reference TRBV9 and TRBJ2-2, is DSGVTQTPKHLITATGQRVTLRCSPRSGDLSVYWYQQSLDQGLQFLIQYYNGEERAKGNILERFSAQQFPDLHSELNLSSLELGDSALYFCASSVGGLAGELFFGEGSRLTVL.

This clone was recorded once. V and J are TRBV5-1 and TRBJ1-2; TRBD1 might be the D (5 bases). V was cut by 4 bases and J by 2 bases, with 12 bases left in between. Per germline, CDR1 SGHRS and CDR2 YFSETQ. The CDR3 contains 14 residues. CDR3 nucleotide sequence: TGCGCCAGCAGCCCGGGGGACGGGAACTATGGCTACACCTTC. The encoded protein is CASSPGDGNYGYTF.

The table lists this clone with a few counts. This chain connects TRBV11-2 to TRBJ2-7, with D possibly TRBD1 on 6 matching bases. The CDR3 has 14 residues. Germline values: CDR1 SGHAT, CDR2 FQNNGV. V shed 4 bases and J shed 9 bases, with 19 bases lying between them. The CDR3 here is CASSSLDSPGAQYF. In nucleotides, the CDR3 is TGTGCCAGCAGCTCACTGGACAGCCCTGGGGCGCAGTACTTC. Looking up the rest from reference TRBV11-2 and TRBJ2-7 gives the full variable domain: EAGVAQSPRYKIIEKRQSVAFWCNPISGHATLYWYQQILGQGPKLLIQFQNNGVVDDSQLPKDRFSAERLKGVDSTLKIQPAKLEDSAVYLCASSSLDSPGAQYFGPGTRLTVT.

The genes are TRBV5-4 and TRBJ2-3; D perhaps matches TRBD2 (7 bases). CDR3 length: 16 amino acids. V lost 2 bases, J lost 2 bases, and 15 bases lay in between. CDR1 is SGHNT and CDR2 is YYREEE in the germline V gene (reference sequence). The CDR3 region has the DNA TGTGCCAGCAGCTTAGGGGGGGTATCCCCCACAGATACGCAGTATTTT. Protein sequence: CASSLGGVSPTDTQYF.

For this clone: A read error may explain this, as a much larger clone is one base away. The genes are TRBV5-5 and TRBJ2-1; 8 nucleotides line up with TRBD2. The CDR3 length is 14 residues. Germline loops: CDR1 SGHKS, CDR2 YYEKEE (reference sequence). The V gene end was trimmed by 1 base and the J gene end by 4 bases; junction bases not matched to a gene: 1. The CDR3 spells CASSLTSGYNEQFF. In DNA, the CDR3 is TGTGCCAGCAGCTTGACTAGCGGATACAATGAGCAGTTCTTC.

The CDR3 DNA follows: TGTGCCAGCAGCTTAAGGGTCCAGGGGGATAAGAGGGCTTTCTTT. This codes for CASSLRVQGDKRAFF. V usage is TRBV7-8 and J usage is TRBJ1-1; TRBD1 agrees at 7 bases. Germline CDR1 and CDR2: SGHVS and FQNEAQ. The V gene end was trimmed by 2 bases and the J gene end by 11 bases; junction bases not matched to a gene: 14. The CDR3 extends over 15 amino acids.

The chain joins TRBV4-1 to TRBJ1-1; 8 nucleotides line up with TRBD1. With V trimmed by 3 bases and J by 1 base, 4 bases remained unmatched. Germline V gene lookup returns CDR1 MGHRA and CDR2 YSYEKL. The CDR3 is made up of 15 amino acids. The CDR3 loop is CASSQTGVGNTEAFF. CDR3 nucleotide sequence: TGCGCCAGCAGCCAGACAGGGGTCGGGAACACTGAAGCTTTCTTT.

CDR3 in DNA: TGTGCCAGCAGACCTGGGACAGCGACCTACAATGAGCAGTTCTTC. Its translation: CASRPGTATYNEQFF. The J gene is TRBJ2-1, the V gene TRBV6-5; TRBD1 matches at 7 bases. The germline V gene encodes CDR1 MNHEY and CDR2 SVGAGI. J lost 2 bases, V lost 6 bases, and 7 bases had no gene match. This CDR3 contains 15 residues.

The chain is built from TRBV6-5 and TRBJ1-1; 8 bases align to TRBD1. Trimming took 2 bases from V and 1 from J; bases not matched to a gene: 0. The CDR3 is 14 amino acids. Germline V gene lookup returns CDR1 MNHEY and CDR2 SVGAGI. The CDR3 sequence: CASSYDRGNTEAFF. CDR3 in DNA: TGTGCCAGCAGTTACGACAGGGGGAACACTGAAGCTTTCTTT.

A few counts support this clone. This chain connects TRBV3-1 (or the pseudogene TRBV3-2) to TRBJ2-1; D is unclear. The CDR3 is made up of 16 amino acids. Germline CDR1 LGHDT, CDR2 YNNKEL (reference sequence). The V and J ends lost 9 bases and 0 bases respectively, with 18 bases between them. The CDR3 protein is CASRPHVLVSYNEQFF. CDR3 nucleotides: TGTGCCAGTAGGCCTCATGTCCTAGTCTCCTACAATGAGCAGTTCTTC.

The chain couples TRBV5-1 to TRBJ1-1; D call uncertain. The V end lost 7 bases, the J end lost 1 base, and 8 bases lay between the germline ends. CDR3 length: 12 amino acids. CDR1 and CDR2 from the germline V gene are SGHRS and YFSETQ. The CDR3 DNA follows: TGCGCCAGCTCCGCGGGGAACACTGAAGCTTTCTTT. It codes for CASSAGNTEAFF.

This clone has a handful of counts. This CDR3 reads CASSPRTMSTGELFF. DNA of the CDR3: TGTGCCAGCAGCCCAAGGACAATGAGCACCGGGGAGCTGTTTTTT. This chain joins TRBV7-6 and TRBJ2-2, with D possibly being TRBD1 (5 bases). The CDR3 is 15 amino acids. Trimming took off 5 bases at V and 4 bases at J, with 14 bases between the two ends. Germline V gene sequence: CDR1 SGHVS, CDR2 FNYEAQ.

The rearrangement uses TRBV5-1 and TRBJ2-1, with 8 bases fitting TRBD2. V was clipped by 1 base and J by 0 bases; unmatched bases: 0. Germline V gene sequence: CDR1 SGHRS, CDR2 YFSETQ. CDR3 size: 15 residues. DNA of the CDR3: TGCGCCAGCAGCTTGAGCGGGAGCTCCTACAATGAGCAGTTCTTC. This encodes CASSLSGSSYNEQFF.

The V gene is TRBV28, the J gene TRBJ1-1; D uncertain. Germline CDR1 and CDR2: MDHEN and SYDVKM. CDR3 length: 13 amino acids. V lost 3 bases and J lost 6, with 11 bases in between. CDR3 sequence (DNA): TGTGCCAGCAGTTTGCAAGGGAGGCCTGAAGCTTTCTTT. Amino acid sequence: CASSLQGRPEAFF.

The chain couples TRBV24-1 to TRBJ2-2; D may be TRBD1 (8 bases). The germline V gene encodes CDR1 KGHDR and CDR2 SFDVKD. The CDR3 is 19 residues long. Trimming cost V 7 bases and J 6 bases, with 29 bases left between them. In DNA form, the CDR3 reads TGTGCCACCAGGCCGGGGGGACAGGCCCCGTATGGGACGTCCGGGGAGCTGTTTTTT. Translated, it gives CATRPGGQAPYGTSGELFF.

J is TRBJ1-2 and V is TRBV5-6; 9 nucleotides agree with TRBD1. The ends lost 4 bases at V and 5 bases at J; junction bases unmatched: 9. The germline CDR1 and CDR2 sequences are SGHDT and YYEEEE. The CDR3 totals 15 residues. The CDR3 region has the DNA TGTGCCAGCAGCCTGGGACAGGGTAATTGGTATGGCTACACCTTC. Its translation is CASSLGQGNWYGYTF.

In DNA, the CDR3 is TGTGCCAGCAGCTTAGTTTCGGGGTTCGGCGGCACTGAAGCTTTCTTT. The encoded protein is CASSLVSGFGGTEAFF. The genes are TRBV7-2 and TRBJ1-1; no firm D call. Germline V gene sequence: CDR1 SGHTA, CDR2 FQGNSA. Trimming cost V 1 base and J 4 bases, with 16 bases left between them. CDR3 length: 16 amino acids. Full variable domain (outside the CDR3, taken from reference TRBV7-2 and TRBJ1-1): GAGVSQSPSNKVTEKGKDVELRCDPISGHTALYWYRQSLGQGLEFLIYFQGNSAPDKSGLPSDRFSAERTGGSVSTLTIQRTQQEDSAVYLCASSLVSGFGGTEAFFGQGTRLTVV.

The table lists this clone with a count of one. The V gene is TRBV25-1, the J gene TRBJ1-2; TRBD1 agrees at 9 bases. Unmatched junction bases numbered 12, after V lost 2 bases and J lost 2 bases. The CDR3 spans 18 residues. Germline V gene lookup returns CDR1 MGHDK and CDR2 SYGVNS. The CDR3 DNA is TGTGCCAGCAGTGAAATCGGGACAGGGCGCGAACTCAACTATGGCTACACCTTC. It encodes CASSEIGTGRELNYGYTF.